Described below is a single T cell receptor beta chain sequence and its context. Its target is not known. Assay used: immunoSEQ multiplex PCR; TCRdb lists only in-frame clones, some missing. The sample lists 90,000 to 95,000 clones, over 80% occurring once. V was trimmed by 5 bases and J by 0 bases, leaving 14 bases between them. CDR3 length equals 16 residues. The V gene's germline CDR1 is SGHTA and CDR2 FQGNSA. This record belongs to a study of T cells in localized non-small cell lung cancer. Points from the study as a whole: The study detected a median around 61 of the top 100 tumor clones in adjacent lung. Heterogeneity within the tumor remains possible, as just one region underwent sequencing.

This TCR was sampled from a man between 40 and 70 years old with stage I squamous cell lung carcinoma. The chain joins TRBV7-2 to TRBJ1-3; D gene uncertain. The sample consisted of peripheral blood, taken before any cancer treatment. The CDR3 nucleotides are TGTGCCAGCAGCGCCCCCGGGGTCATCTCTGGAAACACCATATATTTT. Translation gives CASSAPGVISGNTIYF. Looking up the rest from reference TRBV7-2 and TRBJ1-3 gives the full variable domain: GAGVSQSPSNKVTEKGKDVELRCDPISGHTALYWYRQSLGQGLEFLIYFQGNSAPDKSGLPSDRFSAERTGGSVSTLTIQRTQQEDSAVYLCASSAPGVISGNTIYFGEGSWLTVV.